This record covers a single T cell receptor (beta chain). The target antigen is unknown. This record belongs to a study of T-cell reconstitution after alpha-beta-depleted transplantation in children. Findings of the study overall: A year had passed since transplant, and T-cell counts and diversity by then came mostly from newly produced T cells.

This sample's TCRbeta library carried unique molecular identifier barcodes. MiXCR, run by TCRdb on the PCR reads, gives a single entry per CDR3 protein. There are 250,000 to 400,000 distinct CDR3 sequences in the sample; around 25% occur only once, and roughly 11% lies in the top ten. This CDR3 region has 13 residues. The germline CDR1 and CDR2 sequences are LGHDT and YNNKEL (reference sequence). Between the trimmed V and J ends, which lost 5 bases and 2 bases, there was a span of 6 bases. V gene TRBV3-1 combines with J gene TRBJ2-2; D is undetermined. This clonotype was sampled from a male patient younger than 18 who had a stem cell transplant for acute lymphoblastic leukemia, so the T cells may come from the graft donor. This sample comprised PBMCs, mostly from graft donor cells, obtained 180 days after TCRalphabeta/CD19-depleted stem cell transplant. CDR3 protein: CASSYYNTGELFF. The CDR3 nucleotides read TGTGCCAGCAGCTACTACAACACCGGGGAGCTGTTTTTT.